This is a list of T cell receptor beta chains from one sample in a study of blood T cell repertoires in COVID-19. TCRdb's table, derived via immunoSEQ multiplex PCR, lists solely in-frame clones and lacks some. The sample carries 150,000 or so clones, 84% recorded once. The sequenced sample was PBMCs or T cells enriched from blood (not recorded which). The source is a woman aged 45-60 years who had been exposed to COVID-19. The CDR3 runs from the conserved cysteine through the conserved F or W. The D gene is left open where the match is weak. Size values are once, few and many counts, or a class for expanded clones, and some rows have none.

cdr3_nt | cdr3_aa | d_call | v_call | clone_size | j_call
TGTGCCAGTAGTATTAGCAGGGGTCCTAATCAGCCCCAGCATTTT | CASSISRGPNQPQHF | NA | TRBV19 | NA | TRBJ1-5
TGTGCCAGCAGCTTGGCTCCTCAGGGTATGGGCAATCAGCCCCAGCATTTT | CASSLAPQGMGNQPQHF | NA | TRBV5-5 | once | TRBJ1-5
TGTGCCATCAGCTCCGGACAGGCGGCCAATTCACCCCTCCACTTT | CAISSGQAANSPLHF | TRBD1 | TRBV10-3 | NA | TRBJ1-6
TGTGCCAGCAGGACCAGACAGGGAAACACCGGGGAGCTGTTTTTT | CASRTRQGNTGELFF | TRBD1 | TRBV6-5 | NA | TRBJ2-2
TGCGCCAGCAGCGTCGGACAGGGCGGCACTGAAGCTTTCTTT | CASSVGQGGTEAFF | TRBD1 | TRBV5-1 | NA | TRBJ1-1
TGTGCCAGCAGCCAAGATCCAGGTTTGGTACCCCTCCACTTT | CASSQDPGLVPLHF | NA | TRBV3-1/TRBV3-2 | NA | TRBJ1-6
TGTGCCAGCAGCCCGGGGGGAGGACTACAAGAGACCCAGTACTTC | CASSPGGGLQETQYF | TRBD2 | TRBV5-4 | NA | TRBJ2-5
TGTGCCAGCAGCCCCAGACAGGGGGCGAGAGGCTACACCTTC | CASSPRQGARGYTF | TRBD1 | TRBV14 | NA | TRBJ1-2
TGTGCCAGCAGCTCCGCTGGGACTATCTCAGATACGCAGTATTTT | CASSSAGTISDTQYF | TRBD2 | TRBV6-5 | NA | TRBJ2-3
TGTGCCACCAGCAGACAAAGGGGACAGAACACTGAAGCTTTCTTT | CATSRQRGQNTEAFF | NA | TRBV15 | NA | TRBJ1-1
TGTGCCAGCATCAACCGGTCAGCGACCGGGGAGCTGTTTTTT | CASINRSATGELFF | NA | TRBV7-9 | NA | TRBJ2-2
TGTGCCAGCAGTTACTCGATAGGGACTAGCGGGAGCGTCTACGAGCAGTACTTC | CASSYSIGTSGSVYEQYF | TRBD2 | TRBV6-2/TRBV6-3 | NA | TRBJ2-7
TGTGCCAGCAGCTTAGGCGGCGGACAGGGAGTTTCCGGGGAGCTGTTTTTT | CASSLGGGQGVSGELFF | TRBD1 | TRBV11-3 | NA | TRBJ2-2
TGTGCCAGCAGCCGCGACGGGGGTAGTTTTGAAAAACTGTTTTTT | CASSRDGGSFEKLFF | NA | TRBV3-1/TRBV3-2 | once | TRBJ1-4